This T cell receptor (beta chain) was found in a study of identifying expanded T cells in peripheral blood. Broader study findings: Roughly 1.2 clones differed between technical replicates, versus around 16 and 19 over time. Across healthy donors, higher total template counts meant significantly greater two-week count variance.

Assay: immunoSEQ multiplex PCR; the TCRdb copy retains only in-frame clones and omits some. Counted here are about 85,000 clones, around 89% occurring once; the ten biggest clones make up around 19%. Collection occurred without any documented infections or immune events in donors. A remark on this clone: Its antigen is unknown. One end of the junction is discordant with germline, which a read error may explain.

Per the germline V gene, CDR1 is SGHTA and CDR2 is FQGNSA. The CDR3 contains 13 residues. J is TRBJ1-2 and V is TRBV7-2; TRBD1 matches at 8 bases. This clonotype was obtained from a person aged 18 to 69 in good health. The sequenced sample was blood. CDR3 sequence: CASSYHSTGDLVF. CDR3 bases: TGTGCCAGCAGCTATCACTCGACAGGGGATTTGGTGTTC.